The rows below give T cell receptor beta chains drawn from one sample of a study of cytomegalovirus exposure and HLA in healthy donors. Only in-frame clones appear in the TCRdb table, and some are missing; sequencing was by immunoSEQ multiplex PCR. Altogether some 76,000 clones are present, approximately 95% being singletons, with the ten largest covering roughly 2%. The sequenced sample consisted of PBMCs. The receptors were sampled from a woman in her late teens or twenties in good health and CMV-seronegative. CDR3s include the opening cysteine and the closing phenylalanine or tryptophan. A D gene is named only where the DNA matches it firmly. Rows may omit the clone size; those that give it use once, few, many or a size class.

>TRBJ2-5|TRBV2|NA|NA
TGTGCCAGCAGGCCGCGACAGAGCCAAGAGACCCAGTACTTC
CASRPRQSQETQYF
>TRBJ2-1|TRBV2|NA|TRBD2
TGTGCCAGCAGTGAATGGTCGGGAGGCGTCCATGAGCAGTTCTTC
CASSEWSGGVHEQFF
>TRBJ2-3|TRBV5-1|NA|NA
TGCGCCAGCAGCTTCGAAGGAAGACAGAGCACAGATACGCAGTATTTT
CASSFEGRQSTDTQYF
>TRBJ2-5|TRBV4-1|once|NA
TGCGCCAGCAGCCAAGTCCCCAGGGACCAAGAGACCCAGTACTTC
CASSQVPRDQETQYF
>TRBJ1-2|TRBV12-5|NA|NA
TGTGCTAGTGGTTCTTCAGTAGGAGCTAACTATGGCTACACCTTC
CASGSSVGANYGYTF
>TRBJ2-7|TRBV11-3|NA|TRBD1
TGTGCCAGCAGCTTAAGTGGGACAGGGAACGAGCAGTACTTC
CASSLSGTGNEQYF
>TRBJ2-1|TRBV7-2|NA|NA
TGTGCCAGCAGATGGTATACGGGGCAGTTCTTC
CASRWYTGQFF
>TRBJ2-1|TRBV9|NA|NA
TGTGCCAGCAGCGCGCAGGGGACGCGCTCCTACAATGAGCAGTTCTTC
CASSAQGTRSYNEQFF
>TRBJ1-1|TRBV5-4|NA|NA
TGTGCCAGCAGCTGGAGCCAGACTGAAGCTTTCTTT
CASSWSQTEAFF
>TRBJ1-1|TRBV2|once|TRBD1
TGTGCCAGCAGTCGGACAGGGGGCGCGTCTTCTGAAGCTTTCTTT
CASSRTGGASSEAFF
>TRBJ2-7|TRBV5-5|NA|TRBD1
TGTGCCAGCAGCTTAACCCCCCCGGGACAGGGTCTCGGAAGGGAGCAGTACTTC
CASSLTPPGQGLGREQYF
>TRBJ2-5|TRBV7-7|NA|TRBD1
TGTGCTAGCAGCTTAGGGGGGGACAGGGAAGAGACCCAGTACTTC
CASSLGGDREETQYF
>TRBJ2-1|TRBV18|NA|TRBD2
TGTGCCAGCTCACAGCTACACCTCAGCGGGGGAGGGAGCTCCTACAATGAGCAGTTCTTC
CASSQLHLSGGGSSYNEQFF
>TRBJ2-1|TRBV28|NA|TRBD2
TGTGCCAGCAGTTCGAGGAGCGGGAGTTCCTACAATGAGCAGTTCTTC
CASSSRSGSSYNEQFF
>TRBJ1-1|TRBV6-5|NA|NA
TGTGCCAGCAGTCCGCCCCAGGGAAGAGATGAAGCTTTCTTT
CASSPPQGRDEAFF
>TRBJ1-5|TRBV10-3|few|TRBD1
TGTGCCATCAGTGGGGACAGGGGCAATCAGCCCCAGCATTTT
CAISGDRGNQPQHF
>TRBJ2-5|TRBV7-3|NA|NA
TGTGCCAGCAGCTTAACAGCCAACCAAGAGACCCAGTACTTC
CASSLTANQETQYF
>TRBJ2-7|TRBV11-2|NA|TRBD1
TGTGCCAGCAGCTTCGGGACAGGGTGGTACGAGCAGTACTTC
CASSFGTGWYEQYF
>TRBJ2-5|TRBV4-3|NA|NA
TGCGCCAGCAGCCAAGACCCGAGAGCCAGCGTGGAGACCCAGTACTTC
CASSQDPRASVETQYF
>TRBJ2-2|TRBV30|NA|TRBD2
TGTGCTTCGGCGACTAGCGGGATTGGGGAGCTGTTTTTT
CASATSGIGELFF
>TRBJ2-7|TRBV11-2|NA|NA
TGTGCCAGCAGCTCTCCCGGGAGCACCATCTACGAGCAGTACTTC
CASSSPGSTIYEQYF
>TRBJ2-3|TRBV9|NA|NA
TGTGCCAGCAGCGTATTAGGGGGGGTTAGCACAGATACGCAGTATTTT
CASSVLGGVSTDTQYF
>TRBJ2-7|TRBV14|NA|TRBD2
TGTGCCAGCAGCCAAGTGGGAGGGTCCCACGAGCAGTACTTC
CASSQVGGSHEQYF
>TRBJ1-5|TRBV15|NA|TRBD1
TGTGCCACCAGCAGAGAGGGGTGGGGACAGGGGAGTAACCAGCCCCAGCATTTT
CATSREGWGQGSNQPQHF
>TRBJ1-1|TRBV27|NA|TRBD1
TGTGCCAGCAGTTTATCGACAGGGGGGGGCACTGAAGCTTTCTTT
CASSLSTGGGTEAFF
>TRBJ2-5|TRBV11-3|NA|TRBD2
TGTGCCAGCAGCTACGGGACTAGCGGGAGGGCAGAGGAAGAGACCCAGTACTTC
CASSYGTSGRAEEETQYF
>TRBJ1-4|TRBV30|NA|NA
TGTGCCTGGAGTCCCTCGGCTTTGGAGGCTCTGTTTTTT
CAWSPSALEALFF
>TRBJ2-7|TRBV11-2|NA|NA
TGTGCCAGCAGCCACGGGTTTTCCTACGAGCAGTACTTC
CASSHGFSYEQYF
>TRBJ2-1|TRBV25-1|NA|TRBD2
TGTGCCAGCAGTGAGGCTAGCGGGAGTAGTTACAATGAGCAGTTCTTC
CASSEASGSSYNEQFF